Detailed here is one T cell receptor (beta chain). The antigen remains undetermined. This sample is part of a study of T-cell reconstitution after alpha-beta-depleted transplantation in children. The CDR3 runs 16 residues. From germline, CDR1 is SGHVS and CDR2 FNYEAQ. V lost 5 bases and J lost 5; bases outside the gene matches: 12. Findings and caveats of the study: TCRbeta diversity was high at day 60 in some patients (a result of surviving recipient T cells and thymic progenitors).

Unique molecular identifiers were built into the TCRbeta library. TCRdb itself ran the PCR reads through MiXCR, one entry per CDR3 protein. The sample consists of hundreds of thousands of distinct CDR3 sequences, 10% to 15% of them appearing once. The source material was PBMCs, sampled before TCRalphabeta/CD19-depleted stem cell transplant. The clonotype comes from a girl aged 2-10 years with congenital amegakaryocytic thrombocytopenia, due to receive a stem cell transplant. V gene TRBV7-6 combines with J gene TRBJ2-7, with TRBD2 identical over 10 bases. CDR3 DNA sequence: TGTGCCAGCAGCCCCCGTGTGCTAGCGGGAGACAACGAGCAGTACTTC. This encodes CASSPRVLAGDNEQYF.